This paragraph covers one TCR beta chain sequence. What antigen it recognizes has not been identified. Base qualities are missing; no much larger clone stands one base away. The CDR3 covers 16 residues, taking in both the cysteine and the phenylalanine. Of the read, only the CDR3 DNA is kept; its 48 bases are in frame from base 1. Relative to germline, V is missing 5 bases and J is missing 4 bases, with 13 bases of the junction outside any gene match. Via the germline V gene, CDR1 is SGHVS and CDR2 FNYEAQ. The data originate from a study of tumor-infiltrating lymphocytes in oesophageal squamous cell carcinoma (dated by TCRdb to about 2016). The method was PCR. Reads for this sample came from an Illumina HiSeq 2000. TCRdb reprocessing: public reads trimmed at Q25 with fastp, clones called with MiXCR, in-frame beta chains kept. All rows with the same CDR3 protein become a single entry with the most common DNA and genes. The sample contains around 12,000 distinct CDR3 sequences, approximately 45% of them found a single time. The ten largest account for approximately 15% of the sample.

The sequence is built from TRBV7-6 and TRBJ2-5; a stretch of 7 junction bases matches TRBD1. The source of this sequence is a male donor with esophageal squamous cell carcinoma. Sequenced material: normal esophageal tissue next to the tumor. The DNA sequence is given as TGTGCCAGCAGCCCGACGACAGGGAGTAGCTCAGAGACCCAGTACTTC. It encodes CASSPTTGSSSETQYF.